This T cell receptor beta chain was observed in a study of blood T cell repertoires in COVID-19. On the study more broadly: The samples span acute and convalescent COVID-19 from the United States, Italy and Spain. T cells, B-cell-depleted T cells, or PBMCs supplied cDNA or gDNA.

As processed by the authors: Amplification of reference gene primers was used by the study to estimate nucleated cell counts. Assay: immunoSEQ multiplex PCR; the TCRdb copy retains only in-frame clones and omits some. V and J calls and clone size are as listed in that table; D and trimming were resolved from the DNA. In the table there are some 70,000 clones, 65% to 85% of which are singletons. Germline V lookup: CDR1 MGHRA, CDR2 YSYEKL. Trimming took 1 base from V and 6 from J; bases not matched to a gene: 7. CDR3 size: 16 residues. The sequence derives from a man aged 50-59 years with active COVID-19. Sequenced sample: peripheral blood. The chain couples TRBV4-1 to TRBJ1-5; 9 bases map to TRBD1. CDR3 DNA sequence: TGCGCCAGCAGCCAAGGGACAGGGGCAGGGAGTCAGCCCCAGCATTTT. As protein: CASSQGTGAGSQPQHF.